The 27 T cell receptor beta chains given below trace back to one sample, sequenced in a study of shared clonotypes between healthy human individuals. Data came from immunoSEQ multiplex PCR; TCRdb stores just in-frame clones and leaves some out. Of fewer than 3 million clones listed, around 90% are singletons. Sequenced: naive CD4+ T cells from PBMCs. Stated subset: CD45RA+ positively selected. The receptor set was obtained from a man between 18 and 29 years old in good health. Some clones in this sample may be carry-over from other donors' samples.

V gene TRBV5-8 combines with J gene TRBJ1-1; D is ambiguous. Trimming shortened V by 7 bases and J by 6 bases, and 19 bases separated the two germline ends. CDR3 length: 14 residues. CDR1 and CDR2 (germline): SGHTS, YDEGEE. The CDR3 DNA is TGTGCCAGCGACCTAGACGGCACAAGAGCTGAAGCTTTCTTT. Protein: CASDLDGTRAEAFF.

CDR3 coding DNA: TGTGCCAGCAGCCCCCGGACTAGCGGGGGCTACGAGCAGTACTTC. This sequence encodes CASSPRTSGGYEQYF. The J gene is TRBJ2-7, the V gene TRBV9, with 13 nucleotides matching TRBD2. Germline values: CDR1 SGDLS, CDR2 YYNGEE. This CDR3 has 15 amino acids. J was trimmed by 3 bases and V by 4 bases; bases with no gene match: 4.

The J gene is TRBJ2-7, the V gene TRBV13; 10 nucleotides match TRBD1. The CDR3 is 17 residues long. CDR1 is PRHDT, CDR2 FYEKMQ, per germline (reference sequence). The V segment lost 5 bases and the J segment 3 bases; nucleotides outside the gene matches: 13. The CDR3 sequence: CASSPYGWGQGSYEQYF. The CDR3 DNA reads TGTGCCAGCAGCCCTTACGGGTGGGGACAGGGGAGCTACGAGCAGTACTTC. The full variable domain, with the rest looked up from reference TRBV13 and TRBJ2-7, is AAGVIQSPRHLIKEKRETATLKCYPIPRHDTVYWYQQGPGQDPQFLISFYEKMQSDKGSIPDRFSAQQFSDYHSELNMSSLELGDSALYFCASSPYGWGQGSYEQYFGPGTRLTVT.

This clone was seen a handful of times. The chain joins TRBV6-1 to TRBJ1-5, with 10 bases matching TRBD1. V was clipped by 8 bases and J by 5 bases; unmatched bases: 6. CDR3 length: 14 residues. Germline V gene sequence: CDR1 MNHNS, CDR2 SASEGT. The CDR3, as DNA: TGTGCCAGCCTTGGGACAGGGGACTATCAGCCCCAGCATTTT. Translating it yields CASLGTGDYQPQHF.

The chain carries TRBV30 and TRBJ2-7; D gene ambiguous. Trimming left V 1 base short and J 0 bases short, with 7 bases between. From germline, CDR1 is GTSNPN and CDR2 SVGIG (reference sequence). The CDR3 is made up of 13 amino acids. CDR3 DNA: TGTGCCTGGAGTGAGATTTCCTCCTACGAGCAGTACTTC. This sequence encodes CAWSEISSYEQYF.

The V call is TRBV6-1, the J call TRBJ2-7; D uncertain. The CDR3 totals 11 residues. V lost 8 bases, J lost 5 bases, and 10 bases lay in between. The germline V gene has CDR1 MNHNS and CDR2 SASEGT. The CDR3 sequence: CASSRIDEQYF. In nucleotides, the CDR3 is TGTGCCAGCTCCCGCATCGACGAGCAGTACTTC.

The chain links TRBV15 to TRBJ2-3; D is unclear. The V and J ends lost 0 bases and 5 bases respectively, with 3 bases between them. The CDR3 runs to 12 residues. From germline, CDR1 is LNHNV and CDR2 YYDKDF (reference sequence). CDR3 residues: CATSRDLDTQYF. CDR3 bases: TGTGCCACCAGCAGAGATTTAGATACGCAGTATTTT.

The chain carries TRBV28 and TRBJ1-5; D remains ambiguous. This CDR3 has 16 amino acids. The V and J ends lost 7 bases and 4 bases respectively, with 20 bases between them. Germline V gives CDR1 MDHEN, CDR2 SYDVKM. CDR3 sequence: CASTTHGRGTNQPQHF. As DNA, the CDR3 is TGTGCCAGCACTACTCACGGGCGAGGAACGAATCAGCCCCAGCATTTT. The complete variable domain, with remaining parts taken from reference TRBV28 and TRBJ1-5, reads DVKVTQSSRYLVKRTGEKVFLECVQDMDHENMFWYRQDPGLGLRLIYFSYDVKMKEKGDIPEGYSVSREKKERFSLILESASTNQTSMYLCASTTHGRGTNQPQHFGDGTRLSIL.

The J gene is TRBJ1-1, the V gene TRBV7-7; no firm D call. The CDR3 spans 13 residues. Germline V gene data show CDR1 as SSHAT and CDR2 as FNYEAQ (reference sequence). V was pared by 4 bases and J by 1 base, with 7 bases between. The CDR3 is CASSSTPNTEAFF. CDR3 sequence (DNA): TGTGCCAGCAGCTCCACCCCGAACACTGAAGCTTTCTTT.

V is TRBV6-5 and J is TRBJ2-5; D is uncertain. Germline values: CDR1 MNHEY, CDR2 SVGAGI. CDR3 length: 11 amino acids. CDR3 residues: CLWSGGMVQYF. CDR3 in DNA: TGTTTGTGGTCGGGTGGGATGGTGCAGTACTTC.

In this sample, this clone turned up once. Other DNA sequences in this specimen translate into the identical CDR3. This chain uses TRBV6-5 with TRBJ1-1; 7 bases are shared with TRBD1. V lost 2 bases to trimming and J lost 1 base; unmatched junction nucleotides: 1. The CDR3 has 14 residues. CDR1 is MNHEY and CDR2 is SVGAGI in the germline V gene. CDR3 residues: CASSYRTGNTEAFF. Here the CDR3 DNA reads TGTGCCAGCAGTTACAGGACAGGGAACACTGAAGCTTTCTTT.

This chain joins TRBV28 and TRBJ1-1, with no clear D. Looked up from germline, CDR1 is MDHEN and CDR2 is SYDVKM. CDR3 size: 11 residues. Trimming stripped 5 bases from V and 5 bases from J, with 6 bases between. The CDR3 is CASSTETEAFF. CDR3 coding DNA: TGTGCCAGCAGTACGGAAACTGAAGCTTTCTTT. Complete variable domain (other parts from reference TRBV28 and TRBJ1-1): DVKVTQSSRYLVKRTGEKVFLECVQDMDHENMFWYRQDPGLGLRLIYFSYDVKMKEKGDIPEGYSVSREKKERFSLILESASTNQTSMYLCASSTETEAFFGQGTRLTVV.

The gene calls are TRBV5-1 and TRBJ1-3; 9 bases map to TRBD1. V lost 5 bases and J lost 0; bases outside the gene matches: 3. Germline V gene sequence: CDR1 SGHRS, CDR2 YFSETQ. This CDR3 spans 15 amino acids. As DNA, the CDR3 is TGCGCCAGCAGACCGACAGGGGGCTCTGGAAACACCATATATTTT. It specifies CASRPTGGSGNTIYF.

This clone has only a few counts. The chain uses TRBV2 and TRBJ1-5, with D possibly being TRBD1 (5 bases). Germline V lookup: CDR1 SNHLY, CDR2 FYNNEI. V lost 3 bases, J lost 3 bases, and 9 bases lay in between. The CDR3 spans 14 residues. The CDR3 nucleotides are TGTGCCAGCAGTGATGGGGCAATCAATCAGCCCCAGCATTTT. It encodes CASSDGAINQPQHF.

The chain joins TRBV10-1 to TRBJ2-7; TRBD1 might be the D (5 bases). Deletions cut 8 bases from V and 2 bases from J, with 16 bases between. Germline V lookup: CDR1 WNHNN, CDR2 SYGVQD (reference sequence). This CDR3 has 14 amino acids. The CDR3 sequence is CASPPQGLAYEQYF. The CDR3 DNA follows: TGCGCCAGCCCCCCCCAGGGTTTAGCCTACGAGCAGTACTTC.

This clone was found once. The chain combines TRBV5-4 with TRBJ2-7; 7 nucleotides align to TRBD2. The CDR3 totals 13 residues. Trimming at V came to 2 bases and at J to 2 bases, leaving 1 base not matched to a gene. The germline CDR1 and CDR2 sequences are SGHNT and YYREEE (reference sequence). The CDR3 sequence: CASSFGTTYEQYF. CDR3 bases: TGTGCCAGCAGCTTCGGGACTACCTACGAGCAGTACTTC.

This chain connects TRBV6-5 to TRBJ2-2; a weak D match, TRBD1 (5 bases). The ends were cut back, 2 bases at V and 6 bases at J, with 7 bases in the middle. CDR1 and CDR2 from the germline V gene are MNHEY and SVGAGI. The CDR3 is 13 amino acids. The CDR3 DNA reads TGTGCCAGCAGTTACCAGGGCGCCGGGGAGCTGTTTTTT. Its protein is CASSYQGAGELFF.

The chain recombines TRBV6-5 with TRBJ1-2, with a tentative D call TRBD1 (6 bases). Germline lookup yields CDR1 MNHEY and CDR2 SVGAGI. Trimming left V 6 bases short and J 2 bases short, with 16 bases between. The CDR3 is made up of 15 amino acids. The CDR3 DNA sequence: TGTGCCAGCAGCCCATACGCTACAGGGAACTATGGCTACACCTTC. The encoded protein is CASSPYATGNYGYTF.

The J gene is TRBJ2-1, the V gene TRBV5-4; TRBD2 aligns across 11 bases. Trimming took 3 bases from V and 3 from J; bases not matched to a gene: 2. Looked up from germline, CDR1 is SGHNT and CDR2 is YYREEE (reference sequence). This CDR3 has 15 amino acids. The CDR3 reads CASSWGTSGYNEQFF. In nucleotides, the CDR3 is TGTGCCAGCAGCTGGGGGACTAGCGGCTACAATGAGCAGTTCTTC.

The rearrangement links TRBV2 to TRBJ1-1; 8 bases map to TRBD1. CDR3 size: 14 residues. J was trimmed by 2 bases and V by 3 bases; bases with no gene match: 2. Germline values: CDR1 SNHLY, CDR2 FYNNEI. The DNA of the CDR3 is TGTGCCAGCAGTGACGGACAGGGAAACACTGAAGCTTTCTTT. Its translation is CASSDGQGNTEAFF.

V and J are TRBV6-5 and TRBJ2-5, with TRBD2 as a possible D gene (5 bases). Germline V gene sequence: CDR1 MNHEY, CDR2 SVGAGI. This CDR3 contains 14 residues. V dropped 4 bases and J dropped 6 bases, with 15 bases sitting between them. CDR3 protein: CASSSASGIQTQYF. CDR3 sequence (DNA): TGTGCCAGCAGTTCCGCTTCCGGGATCCAGACCCAGTACTTC.

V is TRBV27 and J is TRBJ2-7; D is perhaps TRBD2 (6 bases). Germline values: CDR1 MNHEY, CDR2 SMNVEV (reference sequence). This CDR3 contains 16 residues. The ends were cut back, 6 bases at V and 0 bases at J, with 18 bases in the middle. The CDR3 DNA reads TGTGCCAGCAGGCGGGATCGGCTAGAAAGCTCCTACGAGCAGTACTTC. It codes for CASRRDRLESSYEQYF.

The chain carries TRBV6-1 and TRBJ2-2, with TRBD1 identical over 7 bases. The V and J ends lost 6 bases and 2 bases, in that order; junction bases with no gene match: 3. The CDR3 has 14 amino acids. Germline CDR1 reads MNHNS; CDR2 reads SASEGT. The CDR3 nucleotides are TGTGCCAGCAGGGGACAGATTAACACCGGGGAGCTGTTTTTT. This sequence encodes CASRGQINTGELFF.

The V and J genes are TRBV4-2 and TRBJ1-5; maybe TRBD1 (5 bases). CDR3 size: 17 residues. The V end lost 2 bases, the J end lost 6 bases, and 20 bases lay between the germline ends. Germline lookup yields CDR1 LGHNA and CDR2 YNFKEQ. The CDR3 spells CASSQRSLVEGIQPQHF. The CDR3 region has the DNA TGTGCCAGCAGCCAACGCTCCCTCGTCGAGGGGATTCAGCCCCAGCATTTT.

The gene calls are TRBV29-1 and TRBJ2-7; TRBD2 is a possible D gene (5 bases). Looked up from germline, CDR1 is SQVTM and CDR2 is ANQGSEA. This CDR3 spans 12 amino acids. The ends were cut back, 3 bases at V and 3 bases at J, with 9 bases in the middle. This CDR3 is CSVDGGSYEQYF. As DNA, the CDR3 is TGCAGCGTTGATGGTGGGAGCTACGAGCAGTACTTC.

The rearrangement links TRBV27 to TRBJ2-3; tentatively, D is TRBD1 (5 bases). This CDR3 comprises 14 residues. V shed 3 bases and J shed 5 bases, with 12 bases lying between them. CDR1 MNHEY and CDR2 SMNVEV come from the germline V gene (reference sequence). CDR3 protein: CASSFKQQGDTQYF. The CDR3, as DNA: TGTGCCAGCAGTTTCAAGCAGCAGGGAGATACGCAGTATTTT.

The CDR3 sequence: CASSLSGAGSNQPQHF. Written as DNA, the CDR3 is TGTGCCAGCAGCTTATCTGGGGCGGGTAGCAATCAGCCCCAGCATTTT. The chain uses TRBV7-9 and TRBJ1-5; a weak D match, TRBD1 (5 bases). V dropped 2 bases and J dropped 0 bases, with 11 bases sitting between them. CDR3 size: 16 residues. Germline loops: CDR1 SEHNR, CDR2 FQNEAQ (reference sequence). Full variable domain (remainder filled in from reference TRBV7-9 and TRBJ1-5): DTGVSQNPRHKITKRGQNVTFRCDPISEHNRLYWYRQTLGQGPEFLTYFQNEAQLEKSRLLSDRFSAERPKGSFSTLEIQRTEQGDSAMYLCASSLSGAGSNQPQHFGDGTRLSIL.